Shown below are 5 T cell receptor beta chains from a single sample sequenced in a study of blood T cell repertoires in COVID-19. Only in-frame clones appear in the TCRdb table, and some are missing; sequencing was by immunoSEQ multiplex PCR. There are around 260,000 clones in the sample; 65% to 90% occur only once, and 13% lies in the top ten. Sequencing was carried out using peripheral blood. Receptors were obtained from a human donor in a cohort sampled during active COVID-19.

This clone occurred once. CDR3 coding DNA: TGTGCCTGGAGTGTAGCTGGGAGCTCGCCGCCCCAGCATTTT. Its protein product is CAWSVAGSSPPQHF. The chain joins TRBV30 to TRBJ1-5; D is unclear. V lost 0 bases and J lost 9, with 15 bases in between. The germline V gene has CDR1 GTSNPN and CDR2 SVGIG (reference sequence). The length of the CDR3 is 14 residues.

V and J are TRBV27 and TRBJ2-7, with D perhaps matching TRBD1 (5 bases). The CDR3 is 13 amino acids. The germline V gene has CDR1 MNHEY and CDR2 SMNVEV (reference sequence). V lost 7 bases to trimming and J lost 6 bases, with 16 bases between them. DNA for the CDR3: TGTGCCAGCAACCGCTGGGGCAGGACCGAGCAGTACTTC. Residues: CASNRWGRTEQYF.

The rearrangement links TRBV6-5 to TRBJ1-5, with 7 positions matching TRBD1. The CDR3 extends over 15 amino acids. After removal of 6 bases from V and 0 bases from J, the junction contained 5 bases not matched to a gene. The germline CDR1 and CDR2 sequences are MNHEY and SVGAGI. The CDR3 sequence: CASSPDRASNQPQHF. The CDR3 DNA follows: TGTGCCAGCAGCCCCGACAGGGCTAGCAATCAGCCCCAGCATTTT.

The chain uses TRBV6-4 and TRBJ2-3; TRBD2 is a possible D gene (5 bases). CDR3 length: 15 amino acids. V lost 5 bases and J 0 bases, leaving 12 bases between the germline ends. The germline gives CDR1 MRHNA, CDR2 SNTAGT. The CDR3 spells CASSPDGDSTDTQYF. CDR3 sequence (DNA): TGTGCCAGCAGTCCGGACGGGGATAGCACAGATACGCAGTATTTT.

The chain joins TRBV12-5 to TRBJ1-5, with a weak D call TRBD1 (5 bases). The CDR3 runs to 13 residues. V dropped 6 bases and J dropped 6 bases, with 12 bases sitting between them. Germline-derived CDR1 and CDR2 are LGHNT and FRNRAP. In DNA, the CDR3 is TGTGCTAGTGGCCGGGGGATCTCTCAGCCCCAGCATTTT. It codes for CASGRGISQPQHF.